Below are 10 T cell receptor beta chains sequenced from a single sample in a study of CDR3 diversity in severe acne. TCRdb re-called the PCR reads through MiXCR, storing one row per CDR3 protein. Seen here are about 100,000 distinct CDR3 sequences, approximately 47% observed once, and the top ten hold over 10%. Sequencing used blood. These receptors came from a male donor with acne.

This clonotype has ten or more counts. A read error may produce the germline difference seen at one junction end. The chain is built from TRBV29-1 and TRBJ2-1; D call uncertain. From germline, CDR1 is SQVTM and CDR2 ANQGSEA. The CDR3 extends over 11 amino acids. DNA for the CDR3: TGCAGCGTTCAAGAACCCGGTGAGCAGTTCTTC. Translating it yields CSVQEPGEQFF.

The chain's CDR3 is CASNAGNSYEQYF. The CDR3 nucleotides are TGTGCCAGCAATGCGGGCAACTCCTACGAGCAGTACTTC. The chain employs TRBV12-3 or TRBV12-4 and TRBJ2-7, with D possibly TRBD2 on 5 matching bases. This CDR3 is 13 amino acids long. Trimming removed 7 bases from V and 0 bases from J, with 10 bases in between.

The rearrangement joins TRBV10-2 to TRBJ2-5; D ambiguous. This CDR3 region has 13 residues. The germline V and J ends were trimmed by 6 bases and 1 base, with 9 bases remaining between them. Germline lookup yields CDR1 WSHSY and CDR2 SAAADI. The chain's CDR3 is CASSQALQETQYF. For the CDR3, the DNA is TGCGCCAGCAGCCAAGCACTCCAAGAGACCCAGTACTTC.

This clonotype occurred many times. J is TRBJ1-1 and V is TRBV30; D is possibly TRBD1 (5 bases). CDR3 size: 13 residues. V dropped 0 bases and J dropped 3 bases, with 8 bases sitting between them. Germline CDR1 reads GTSNPN; CDR2 reads SVGIG (reference sequence). CDR3 region: CAWSVMGHTEAFF. The CDR3, as DNA: TGTGCCTGGAGTGTAATGGGACACACTGAAGCTTTCTTT.

The chain couples TRBV14 to TRBJ2-7; no reliable D call. The CDR3 contains 14 residues. V shed 3 bases and J shed 0 bases, with 9 bases lying between them. Germline loops: CDR1 SGHDN, CDR2 FVKESK. As DNA, the CDR3 is TGTGCCAGCAGCCACTGGGAAAGCTCCTACGAGCAGTACTTC. As protein: CASSHWESSYEQYF. The variable domain in full, with the rest retrieved from reference TRBV14 and TRBJ2-7, is EAGVTQFPSHSVIEKGQTVTLRCDPISGHDNLYWYRRVMGKEIKFLLHFVKESKQDESGMPNNRFLAERTGGTYSTLKVQPAELEDSGVYFCASSHWESSYEQYFGPGTRLTVT.

The chain has TRBV15 and TRBJ2-7; TRBD1 is a possible D gene (7 bases). With 0 bases removed from V and 7 bases from J, the gap between germline ends came to 16 bases. The CDR3 has 15 residues. Germline CDR1 and CDR2: LNHNV and YYDKDF (reference sequence). CDR3 residues: CATSRDAGQTIEQYF. CDR3 bases: TGTGCCACCAGCAGAGATGCGGGACAGACAATTGAGCAGTACTTC.

The J gene is TRBJ1-1, the V gene TRBV9; the D is unclear. The CDR3 is 13 amino acids. The germline CDR1 and CDR2 sequences are SGDLS and YYNGEE. V lost 1 base to trimming and J lost 3 bases, with 7 bases between them. The CDR3 region is CASSVWADTEAFF. In DNA, the CDR3 is TGTGCCAGCAGCGTATGGGCAGACACTGAAGCTTTCTTT.

The chain recombines TRBV2 with TRBJ2-7; 12 bases line up with TRBD2. Germline trimming cut 4 bases from V and 4 bases from J; bases unmatched to any gene: 2. The CDR3 has 14 residues. Germline assignment: CDR1 SNHLY and CDR2 FYNNEI. The CDR3 sequence: CASSGTSGMYEQYF. For the CDR3, the DNA is TGTGCCAGCAGTGGGACTAGCGGGATGTACGAGCAGTACTTC.

J is TRBJ2-5 and V is TRBV20-1; TRBD2 is a possible D gene (6 bases). The V gene lost 7 bases and the J gene lost 3 bases, with 30 bases spanning the gap. Germline loops: CDR1 DFQATT, CDR2 SNEGSKA (reference sequence). This CDR3 region has 18 residues. CDR3 coding DNA: TGCAGTGTCAACTCGAACCCCCATGGGGAGGACGGGGAAGAGACCCAGTACTTC. Encoded protein: CSVNSNPHGEDGEETQYF.

To note about this clonotype: Since the CDR3 does not end with the conserved phenylalanine or tryptophan, this likely comes from a read error. The CDR3 DNA reads TGTGCCAGCAGCGGGGACGCGAAGGGCACTGAAGCTTTCTTA. This translates into CASSGDAKGTEAFL. V usage is TRBV7-9 and J usage is TRBJ1-1, with D maybe TRBD1 (5 bases). Germline CDR1 reads SEHNR; CDR2 reads FQNEAQ (reference sequence). CDR3 length: 14 residues. Trimming pared 5 bases from V and 4 bases from J, leaving 14 bases between.